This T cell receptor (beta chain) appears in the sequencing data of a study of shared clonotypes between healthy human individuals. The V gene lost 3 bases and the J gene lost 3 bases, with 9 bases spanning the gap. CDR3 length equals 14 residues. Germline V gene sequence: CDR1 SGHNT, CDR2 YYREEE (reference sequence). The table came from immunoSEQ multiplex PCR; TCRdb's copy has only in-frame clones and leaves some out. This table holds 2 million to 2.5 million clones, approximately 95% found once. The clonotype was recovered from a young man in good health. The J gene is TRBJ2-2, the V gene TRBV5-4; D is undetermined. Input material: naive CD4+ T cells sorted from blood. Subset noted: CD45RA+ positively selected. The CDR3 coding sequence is TGTGCCAGCAGCTCAAGGTGGGACACCGGGGAGCTGTTTTTT. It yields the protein CASSSRWDTGELFF.